This T cell receptor beta chain was documented in a study of T cell responses to AZD1222 COVID-19 vaccine. The wider study: Both about-4-week and about-12-week second-dose recipients were combined.

Assay: immunoSEQ multiplex PCR; the TCRdb copy retains only in-frame clones and omits some. Of roughly 20,000 clones listed, roughly 80% are singletons. CDR3 length: 17 amino acids. Germline V lookup: CDR1 LGHNA, CDR2 YNFKEQ. The ends were cut back, 1 base at V and 0 bases at J, with 16 bases in the middle. General study findings and limits: Reports say nearly half of spike-specific TCRs go after unmutated variant regions.

About this clone: Antigen: not known.

Source: peripheral blood, taken on day 0 of AZD1222 vaccination. This chain connects TRBV4-2 to TRBJ2-7; TRBD2 is a possible D gene (6 bases). The source is an adult in good health. CDR3 region: CASSQVRAGRSSYEQYF. CDR3 nucleotides: TGTGCCAGCAGCCAAGTCAGGGCGGGACGAAGCTCCTACGAGCAGTACTTC.